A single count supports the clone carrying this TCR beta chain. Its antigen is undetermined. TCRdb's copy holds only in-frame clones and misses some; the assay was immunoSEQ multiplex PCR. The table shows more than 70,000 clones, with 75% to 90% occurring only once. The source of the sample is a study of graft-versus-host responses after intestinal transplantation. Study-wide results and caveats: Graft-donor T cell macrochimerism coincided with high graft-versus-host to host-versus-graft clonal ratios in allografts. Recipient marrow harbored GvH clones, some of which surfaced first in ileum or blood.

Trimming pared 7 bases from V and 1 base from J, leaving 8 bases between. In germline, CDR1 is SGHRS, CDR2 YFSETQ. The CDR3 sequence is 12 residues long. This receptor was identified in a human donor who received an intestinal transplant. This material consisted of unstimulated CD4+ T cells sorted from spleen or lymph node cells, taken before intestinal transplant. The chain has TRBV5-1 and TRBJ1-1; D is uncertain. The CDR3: CASGSGNTEAFF. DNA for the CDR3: TGCGCCAGCGGGTCGGGGAACACTGAAGCTTTCTTT.